The 18 T cell receptor beta chains given below trace back to one sample, sequenced in a study of cytomegalovirus exposure and HLA in healthy donors. With 60 Vbeta and 13 Jbeta primers, the PCR was carried out. Assay: immunoSEQ multiplex PCR; the TCRdb copy retains only in-frame clones and omits some. This table holds some 200,000 clones, less than 85% found once. Source material: PBMCs. These receptors all stem from a boy under 18 in good health and CMV-seronegative.

This clone showed up just once. V gene TRBV11-2 combines with J gene TRBJ1-6; no definite D call. This CDR3 is built from 17 residues. The V and J ends lost 4 bases and 0 bases respectively, with 13 bases between them. Germline CDR1 and CDR2: SGHAT and FQNNGV. Written as DNA, the CDR3 is TGTGCCAGCAGCTCCCTACGGGAGAGCTCCTATAATTCACCCCTCCACTTT. This encodes CASSSLRESSYNSPLHF.

The V call is TRBV5-6, the J call TRBJ2-7, with D maybe TRBD1 (6 bases). This CDR3 is 12 amino acids long. Germline lookup yields CDR1 SGHDT and CDR2 YYEEEE. Trimming took 1 base from V and 6 from J, leaving 8 bases between them. CDR3 bases: TGTGCCAGCAGCTTGACAGGGATCGAGCAGTACTTC. Its protein product is CASSLTGIEQYF.

This CDR3 is CASSIVSAGYRRTGELFF. CDR3 in DNA: TGTGCCAGTAGTATAGTTTCGGCCGGATATAGGAGAACCGGGGAGCTGTTTTTT. The chain links TRBV19 to TRBJ2-2; no definite D call. Trimming pared 1 base from V and 5 bases from J, leaving 20 bases between. CDR3 length equals 18 residues. CDR1 is LNHDA, CDR2 SQIVND, per germline (reference sequence).

This sequence joins TRBV19 and TRBJ2-6; the D gene is possibly TRBD1 (5 bases). Trimming pared 6 bases from V and 5 bases from J, leaving 14 bases between. The germline gives CDR1 LNHDA, CDR2 SQIVND (reference sequence). CDR3 size: 15 residues. DNA for the CDR3: TGTGCCAGTAGACAGGATTCTGGAAGGGCCAACGTCCTGACTTTC. It encodes CASRQDSGRANVLTF.

The chain employs TRBV12-5 and TRBJ2-7; 12 nucleotides match TRBD2. This CDR3 is built from 13 residues. Germline CDR1 LGHNT, CDR2 FRNRAP. As DNA, the CDR3 is TGTGCCCTTCCGGGACTAGCGGGCCGCGAGCAGTACTTC. Translated, it gives CALPGLAGREQYF.

V usage is TRBV2 and J usage is TRBJ2-3; weak D call: TRBD2 (6 bases). The germline V gene encodes CDR1 SNHLY and CDR2 FYNNEI. CDR3 length: 12 residues. Trimming shortened V by 8 bases and J by 1 base, and 7 bases separated the two germline ends. CDR3 amino acids: CASGGGTDTQYF. As DNA, the CDR3 is TGTGCCAGCGGCGGGGGCACAGATACGCAGTATTTT.

The V and J genes are TRBV6-1 and TRBJ1-2; D uncertain. V was cut by 6 bases and J by 8 bases, with 13 bases left in between. The CDR3 is 12 amino acids. Germline lookup yields CDR1 MNHNS and CDR2 SASEGT. CDR3 DNA: TGTGCCAGCAGGCAGGATACGGGGGGCTACACCTTC. This translates into CASRQDTGGYTF.

The V call is TRBV29-1, the J call TRBJ1-1; D gene uncertain. This CDR3 spans 11 amino acids. Germline CDR1 reads SQVTM; CDR2 reads ANQGSEA. V was cut by 1 base and J by 5 bases, with 5 bases left in between. CDR3 loop: CSVEAATEAFF. In nucleotides, the CDR3 is TGCAGCGTTGAAGCTGCGACTGAAGCTTTCTTT.

This sequence joins TRBV9 and TRBJ1-2; 10 bases fit TRBD1. CDR1 is SGDLS and CDR2 is YYNGEE in the germline V gene. This CDR3 has 15 amino acids. The trim removed 3 bases at V and 4 bases at J, leaving 6 bases unmatched. The CDR3 nucleotides are TGTGCCAGCAGCGCGGGACAGGGGCGCGGCTATGGCTACACCTTC. Translation gives CASSAGQGRGYGYTF.

The CDR3 DNA reads TGTGCCAGTAGTATAAGAGGGTATGCAAAACTGTTTTTT. This encodes CASSIRGYAKLFF. J is TRBJ1-4 and V is TRBV19; D call uncertain. In germline, CDR1 is LNHDA, CDR2 SQIVND (reference sequence). This CDR3 contains 13 residues. V shed 2 bases and J shed 10 bases, with 11 bases lying between them. The full variable domain, its missing parts supplied by reference TRBV19 and TRBJ1-4, is DGGITQSPKYLFRKEGQNVTLSCEQNLNHDAMYWYRQDPGQGLRLIYYSQIVNDFQKGDIAEGYSVSREKKESFPLTVTSAQKNPTAFYLCASSIRGYAKLFFGSGTQLSVL.

The rearrangement uses TRBV6-4 and TRBJ1-2, with D unresolved. The V and J ends lost 4 bases and 0 bases respectively, with 6 bases between them. The CDR3 spans 13 residues. Germline V CDR1 and CDR2: MRHNA, SNTAGT. The CDR3 DNA sequence: TGTGCCAGCAGTGCCATCCCTAACTATGGCTACACCTTC. Translating gives CASSAIPNYGYTF.

This clone has only a few counts. The chain links TRBV5-1 to TRBJ1-1, with no clear D. Deletions cut 4 bases from V and 3 bases from J, with 13 bases between. The CDR3 is 14 residues long. The germline gives CDR1 SGHRS, CDR2 YFSETQ. The CDR3 protein is CASSVTGLDTEAFF. The CDR3 DNA sequence: TGCGCCAGCAGCGTTACGGGTCTGGACACTGAAGCTTTCTTT.

The chain employs TRBV5-1 and TRBJ2-5, with 9 bases lining up with TRBD1. This CDR3 is 17 amino acids long. After removal of 0 bases from V and 5 bases from J, the junction contained 11 bases not matched to a gene. Germline V gene lookup returns CDR1 SGHRS and CDR2 YFSETQ. The chain's CDR3 is CASSLAGTGLYGETQYF. The CDR3 nucleotides are TGCGCCAGCAGCTTGGCCGGGACAGGGCTCTATGGGGAGACCCAGTACTTC.

This clone was counted a few times. This chain joins TRBV6-1 and TRBJ2-7; weak D call: TRBD1 (5 bases). The germline CDR1 and CDR2 sequences are MNHNS and SASEGT. V was trimmed by 2 bases and J by 12 bases, leaving 20 bases between them. This CDR3 has 14 residues. CDR3 nucleotides: TGTGCCAGCAGTGAATCCGCAGCAGTCAATGGGGCGTACTTC. Translating it yields CASSESAAVNGAYF.

This chain links TRBV4-3 with TRBJ2-1; maybe TRBD2 (6 bases). Trimming shortened V by 3 bases and J by 8 bases, and 14 bases separated the two germline ends. The CDR3 runs 14 residues. CDR1 LGHNA and CDR2 YSLEER come from the germline V gene. The CDR3: CASSQGSGRHEQFF. CDR3 coding DNA: TGCGCCAGCAGCCAGGGTAGCGGAAGGCATGAGCAGTTCTTC.

The chain links TRBV30 to TRBJ2-7; 8 bases fit TRBD1. CDR1 and CDR2 (germline): GTSNPN, SVGIG (reference sequence). The CDR3 has 13 residues. V was clipped by 8 bases and J by 7 bases; unmatched bases: 13. The CDR3 region has the DNA TGTGCCGGGTCAGGGGGCAGGTGGGATGAGCAGTACTTC. Its translation is CAGSGGRWDEQYF. Together with reference TRBV30 and TRBJ2-7, the CDR3 gives the full variable domain: SQTIHQWPATLVQPVGSPLSLECTVEGTSNPNLYWYRQAAGRGLQLLFYSVGIGQISSEVPQNLSASRPQDRQFILSSKKLLLSDSGFYLCAGSGGRWDEQYFGPGTRLTVT.

V gene TRBV18 combines with J gene TRBJ1-5, with 7 bases matching TRBD1. Germline V gene lookup returns CDR1 KGHSH and CDR2 LQKENI. This CDR3 has 18 amino acids. The junction had 13 bases not matched to a gene; V was cut back by 3 bases and J by 2 bases. The CDR3 sequence: CASSPGDRALSGNQPQHF. The CDR3, as DNA: TGTGCCAGCTCACCGGGAGACAGGGCCCTTTCCGGCAATCAGCCCCAGCATTTT.

The gene calls are TRBV7-9 and TRBJ2-4, with 8 bases identical to TRBD2. Germline loops: CDR1 SEHNR, CDR2 FQNEAQ (reference sequence). The V and J ends lost 4 bases and 7 bases, in that order; junction bases with no gene match: 18. The CDR3 loop spans 18 amino acids. The CDR3 DNA reads as TGTGCCAGCAGCTCTCCGGGACTAGTGGAATTGCGGGGGAACATTCAGTACTTC. Encoded protein: CASSSPGLVELRGNIQYF.